Shown below are 21 T cell receptor beta chains from a single sample sequenced in a study of blood T cell repertoires in COVID-19. Produced via immunoSEQ multiplex PCR; TCRdb's table is partial and in-frame only. The repertoire includes around 99,000 clones, around 81% of them detected once, and more than 4% sits in the top ten. The sample was peripheral blood. The receptors here all came from a human donor in a cohort sampled during active or convalescent COVID-19.

The rearrangement uses TRBV5-4 and TRBJ2-1, with TRBD1 identical over 8 bases. Germline V gives CDR1 SGHNT, CDR2 YYREEE (reference sequence). With V trimmed by 4 bases and J by 6 bases, 9 bases remained unmatched. The CDR3 spans 15 residues. The CDR3 DNA follows: TGTGCCAGCAGCGTACCGACAGGGGTACTCAATGAGCAGTTCTTC. This translates into CASSVPTGVLNEQFF.

The chain couples TRBV29-1 to TRBJ1-1; no clear D gene. The germline V gene encodes CDR1 SQVTM and CDR2 ANQGSEA. Trimming removed 3 bases at V and 11 bases at J, with 13 bases between. The CDR3 extends over 11 amino acids. The CDR3 sequence: CSVDSGRKAFF. CDR3 nucleotides: TGCAGCGTTGATTCCGGCAGGAAGGCTTTCTTT.

The chain carries TRBV5-4 and TRBJ1-6, with a tentative D call TRBD1 (5 bases). Germline V gives CDR1 SGHNT, CDR2 YYREEE (reference sequence). V was shortened by 5 bases and J by 3 bases, with 12 bases between the two germline ends. The CDR3 has 15 amino acids. DNA of the CDR3: TGTGCCAGCAGGGCCGTCGGGGGCTATAATTCACCCCTCCACTTT. It is translated as CASRAVGGYNSPLHF.

In this sample, this clone turned up once. The CDR3 loop is CASSFLFGETQYF. In DNA form, the CDR3 reads TGCGCCAGCAGCTTCCTTTTCGGGGAGACCCAGTACTTC. The chain links TRBV5-1 to TRBJ2-5, with D unresolved. The CDR3 is made up of 13 amino acids. Germline CDR1 reads SGHRS; CDR2 reads YFSETQ. The V gene lost 2 bases and the J gene lost 5 bases, with 10 bases spanning the gap.

The chain carries TRBV7-9 and TRBJ2-5; 12 nucleotides match TRBD2. The CDR3 has 17 amino acids. The trim removed 4 bases at V and 5 bases at J, leaving 11 bases unmatched. The germline gives CDR1 SEHNR, CDR2 FQNEAQ (reference sequence). The CDR3 DNA is TGTGCCAGCAGCTCCCTAGCGGGAGGGCCGCTGGGGGAGACCCAGTACTTC. It yields the protein CASSSLAGGPLGETQYF.

V and J are TRBV4-3 and TRBJ2-7; no clear D gene. Germline V gene sequence: CDR1 LGHNA, CDR2 YSLEER. There are 14 residues in the CDR3. The V end lost 3 bases, the J end lost 1 base, and 10 bases lay between the germline ends. DNA of the CDR3: TGCGCCAGCAGCCATGACTCTAGGTCCTACGAGCAGTACTTC. It yields the protein CASSHDSRSYEQYF.

This clone is a singleton in its sample. The chain joins TRBV7-9 to TRBJ1-1; a possible D gene is TRBD1 (6 bases). The CDR3 is 13 residues long. Trimming pared 11 bases from V and 2 bases from J, leaving 15 bases between. Per germline, CDR1 SEHNR and CDR2 FQNEAQ (reference sequence). The CDR3 DNA is TGTGCCGTAGCCGGCAGGGGAAACACTGAAGCTTTCTTT. Translated, it gives CAVAGRGNTEAFF.

This clone occurred once. V and J are TRBV7-9 and TRBJ2-3; D perhaps matches TRBD1 (6 bases). In germline, CDR1 is SEHNR, CDR2 FQNEAQ (reference sequence). The ends were cut back, 2 bases at V and 0 bases at J, with 15 bases in the middle. The CDR3 runs 17 residues. CDR3 residues: CASSLPRDNPSTDTQYF. The CDR3 region has the DNA TGTGCCAGCAGCTTACCCCGGGACAACCCTAGCACAGATACGCAGTATTTT.

This clone was found a few times. V and J are TRBV11-2 and TRBJ1-1; D may be TRBD1 (6 bases). The CDR3 length is 17 residues. The germline V gene encodes CDR1 SGHAT and CDR2 FQNNGV. Trimming removed 1 base at V and 4 bases at J, with 19 bases between. The chain's CDR3 is CASSLGLTGRSGTEAFF. CDR3 sequence (DNA): TGTGCCAGCAGCTTAGGGTTGACAGGCCGAAGTGGCACTGAAGCTTTCTTT.

V and J are TRBV29-1 and TRBJ2-7; TRBD2 matches at 12 bases. J lost 0 bases, V lost 5 bases, and 8 bases had no gene match. The CDR3 has 16 residues. CDR1 and CDR2 (germline): SQVTM, ANQGSEA. The CDR3 coding sequence is TGCAGCGTTAAACAACTAGCGGGAGGAAGCTCCTACGAGCAGTACTTC. Residues: CSVKQLAGGSSYEQYF.

The chain is built from TRBV7-8 and TRBJ1-2, with TRBD1 matching 8 bases. The CDR3 is 14 residues long. V was pared by 3 bases and J by 6 bases, with 6 bases of the junction left unmatched. Germline-derived CDR1 and CDR2 are SGHVS and FQNEAQ. CDR3 loop: CASSFYGQGNGYTF. The CDR3 DNA is TGTGCCAGCAGCTTCTACGGACAGGGCAATGGCTACACCTTC. The variable domain in full, completed from reference TRBV7-8 and TRBJ1-2, reads GAGVSQSPRYKVAKRGQDVALRCDPISGHVSLFWYQQALGQGPEFLTYFQNEAQLDKSGLPSDRFFAERPEGSVSTLKIQRTQQEDSAVYLCASSFYGQGNGYTFGSGTRLTVV.

The chain uses TRBV6-5 and TRBJ1-6; D is possibly TRBD1 (6 bases). CDR3 length: 15 amino acids. The germline V and J ends were trimmed by 3 bases and 7 bases, with 13 bases remaining between them. The V gene's germline CDR1 is MNHEY and CDR2 SVGAGI. The CDR3 nucleotides are TGTGCCAGCAGTTATTGGCAGGGGAGAAATTCACCCCTCCACTTT. Amino acid sequence: CASSYWQGRNSPLHF.

This chain links TRBV7-9 with TRBJ1-6; TRBD1 might be the D (5 bases). V lost 1 base and J lost 7, with 8 bases in between. Per germline, CDR1 SEHNR and CDR2 FQNEAQ (reference sequence). The CDR3 contains 14 residues. The CDR3 loop reads CASSLGGSNSPLHF. The CDR3 DNA follows: TGTGCCAGCAGCTTAGGGGGCTCAAATTCACCCCTCCACTTT.

The chain uses TRBV21-1 and TRBJ1-5. TRBV21-1 is a listed pseudogene. This CDR3 region has 15 residues. The DNA of the CDR3 is TGTGCCAGCAGCAAAGTCAGCGGTAGCAATCAGCCCCAGCATTTT. Translation: CASSKVSGSNQPQHF.

V gene TRBV7-2 combines with J gene TRBJ1-1; D is unresolved. Between the trimmed V and J ends, which lost 5 bases and 0 bases, there was a span of 7 bases. CDR1 and CDR2 (germline): SGHTA, FQGNSA. The CDR3 loop spans 13 amino acids. The CDR3 DNA reads TGTGCCAGCAGCCGGTCCGTGAACACTGAAGCTTTCTTT. Its translation is CASSRSVNTEAFF.

The chain combines TRBV12-3 or TRBV12-4 with TRBJ2-7, with D possibly being TRBD1 (6 bases). This CDR3 has 13 amino acids. Deletions cut 6 bases from V and 2 bases from J, with 11 bases between. CDR3 in amino acids: CASRLQGAYEQYF. CDR3 nucleotide sequence: TGTGCCAGCAGGTTACAGGGCGCCTACGAGCAGTACTTC.

The genes are TRBV7-6 and TRBJ2-7; 7 nucleotides align to TRBD2. CDR3 length: 15 residues. Trimming removed 5 bases from V and 6 bases from J; junction bases left unmatched: 13. The germline V gene has CDR1 SGHVS and CDR2 FNYEAQ. In DNA form, the CDR3 reads TGTGCCAGCAGCCAAATTACGGGGAGGGCCGGCGAGCAGTACTTC. It translates to CASSQITGRAGEQYF.

The chain combines TRBV11-2 with TRBJ2-1; no reliable D call. CDR1 and CDR2 (germline): SGHAT, FQNNGV. Trimming took 2 bases from V and 0 from J, leaving 11 bases between them. There are 16 residues in the CDR3. The CDR3 loop is CASSLFPESSYNEQFF. In DNA form, the CDR3 reads TGTGCCAGCAGCTTATTCCCGGAGAGCTCCTACAATGAGCAGTTCTTC.

The chain couples TRBV10-2 to TRBJ2-6, with 12 bases identical to TRBD2. Germline loops: CDR1 WSHSY, CDR2 SAAADI. This CDR3 contains 19 residues. Trimming cost V 2 bases and J 3 bases; bases outside gene matches: 8. This chain's CDR3 is CASSEPSLAGGLGANVLTF. In nucleotides, the CDR3 is TGCGCCAGCAGTGAGCCTTCTCTAGCGGGGGGGCTTGGGGCCAACGTCCTGACTTTC.

The chain employs TRBV6-2 or TRBV6-3 and TRBJ2-7, with D unresolved. This CDR3 has 18 amino acids. V was shortened by 2 bases and J by 3 bases, with 23 bases between the two germline ends. Germline CDR1 is MNHEY and CDR2 is SVGEGT. The CDR3 DNA reads TGTGCCAGCAGTTACGAACGGGTCCGCTACCAAACCCTCTACGAGCAGTACTTC. It codes for CASSYERVRYQTLYEQYF.

V is TRBV5-1 and J is TRBJ2-3; 9 positions match TRBD1. The CDR3 is 14 amino acids. From germline, CDR1 is SGHRS and CDR2 YFSETQ. Trimming removed 4 bases from V and 5 bases from J; junction bases left unmatched: 5. The CDR3 DNA sequence: TGCGCCAGCAGCCCAAGACAGGGGGTAGATACGCAGTATTTT. Protein sequence: CASSPRQGVDTQYF. The full variable domain, completed using reference TRBV5-1 and TRBJ2-3, is KAGVTQTPRYLIKTRGQQVTLSCSPISGHRSVSWYQQTPGQGLQFLFEYFSETQRNKGNFPGRFSGRQFSNSRSEMNVSTLELGDSALYLCASSPRQGVDTQYFGPGTRLTVL.